The present T cell receptor beta chain was sequenced within a study of early T cells in non-severe SARS-CoV-2 infection. The wider study: Chains stayed unpaired after sequencing of bulk RNA from unsorted whole blood.

From germline, CDR1 is SGHTA and CDR2 FQGTGA. The CDR3 is made up of 15 amino acids. Unmatched junction bases numbered 8, after V lost 5 bases and J lost 4 bases. In the library, individual cDNA molecules carried attached unique molecular identifiers. MiXCR, applied by TCRdb to the 5' RACE reads, yields one record per CDR3 protein. The repertoire consists of 80,000 or so distinct CDR3 sequences, with around an eighth occurring once and the leading ten covering under 4%. This clonotype was observed a handful of times. The antigen remains unidentified. Study results and limitations: Clonotype matching in VDJdb favored anti-spike CD8 responses and did not capture private and CD4 specificities.

The receptor was isolated from an adult who was a healthcare worker with PCR-confirmed SARS-CoV-2 infection or an uninfected control (not recorded which). Sequenced material: whole blood. This chain links TRBV7-3 with TRBJ2-1; 7 bases map to TRBD1. The CDR3 region is CASSLTDRVYNEQFF. CDR3 coding DNA: TGTGCCAGCAGCCTTACAGACAGGGTGTACAATGAGCAGTTCTTC.